This entry lists 27 T cell receptor beta chains sequenced from one sample in a study of T cells in Graves' hyperthyroidism and ophthalmopathy. The investigators amplified TCR beta CDR3 regions from RNA transcripts. The HTBI primer set drove a first-round RT-PCR of the TCR CDR3. From the multiplex PCR reads, TCRdb called clonotypes with MiXCR, one entry per CDR3 protein. This table has about 740,000 distinct CDR3 sequences, less than 15% appearing once. The sequencing input was blood. These receptors all stem from a woman aged 18 to 35 with Graves' hyperthyroidism.

V usage is TRBV19 and J usage is TRBJ1-5; 7 bases align to TRBD1. Germline-derived CDR1 and CDR2 are LNHDA and SQIVND (reference sequence). J gave up 7 bases and V 3 bases, and 6 bases lay outside the gene matches. This CDR3 comprises 14 residues. The CDR3 DNA reads TGTGCCAGTAGTATGAACAGGGGAATACAGCCCCAGCATTTT. Translation gives CASSMNRGIQPQHF.

The sample holds a few counts of this clonotype. This sequence joins TRBV7-9 and TRBJ2-5, with D perhaps matching TRBD1 (6 bases). Germline V gene sequence: CDR1 SEHNR, CDR2 FQNEAQ (reference sequence). The CDR3 has 14 residues. V was trimmed by 0 bases and J by 5 bases, leaving 10 bases between them. The CDR3 coding sequence is TGTGCCAGCAGCTTAGCCCGGACAGCCGAGACCCAGTACTTC. It codes for CASSLARTAETQYF.

This clonotype was observed many times. The chain combines TRBV30 with TRBJ1-1; D may be TRBD1 (6 bases). The V end lost 3 bases, the J end lost 3 bases, and 17 bases lay between the germline ends. Germline V lookup: CDR1 GTSNPN, CDR2 SVGIG (reference sequence). The CDR3 sequence is 15 residues long. CDR3 bases: TGTGCCTGGAGACAGGGCGGGGGCCCTTACACTGAAGCTTTCTTT. Translated: CAWRQGGGPYTEAFF.

There are a few counts of this clonotype. J is TRBJ2-4 and V is TRBV30; 7 positions agree with TRBD2. The CDR3 runs 19 residues. Germline CDR1 GTSNPN, CDR2 SVGIG (reference sequence). Germline trimming cut 2 bases from V and 0 bases from J; bases unmatched to any gene: 16. The CDR3: CAWSYYRGENPLAKNIQYF. CDR3 DNA sequence: TGTGCCTGGAGTTACTATCGGGGGGAGAACCCTCTAGCCAAAAACATTCAGTACTTC.

The chain has TRBV20-1 and TRBJ2-7; 8 nucleotides agree with TRBD2. The germline V gene has CDR1 DFQATT and CDR2 SNEGSKA (reference sequence). The J segment lost 0 bases and the V segment lost 3 bases, leaving 7 bases of the junction unmatched. The CDR3 is 15 residues long. The chain's CDR3 is CSASKLAGNSYEQYF. CDR3 DNA sequence: TGCAGTGCTAGCAAGTTAGCGGGGAACTCCTACGAGCAGTACTTC.

The rearrangement links TRBV4-1 to TRBJ2-3; 7 bases align to TRBD1. The CDR3 totals 16 residues. The V and J ends lost 4 bases and 5 bases, in that order; junction bases with no gene match: 12. Germline V gene data show CDR1 as MGHRA and CDR2 as YSYEKL. The CDR3 sequence: CASSPDPRQGVDTQYF. The CDR3 DNA is TGCGCCAGCAGCCCCGATCCCCGACAGGGAGTAGATACGCAGTATTTT.

The gene calls are TRBV19 and TRBJ2-5, with 12 positions matching TRBD2. The CDR3 contains 17 residues. Germline trimming cut 3 bases from V and 4 bases from J; bases unmatched to any gene: 9. CDR1 is LNHDA and CDR2 is SQIVND in the germline V gene (reference sequence). The CDR3 sequence is CASSMTLAGGRGETQYF. The CDR3 DNA is TGTGCCAGTAGTATGACCCTAGCGGGAGGGCGGGGAGAGACCCAGTACTTC.

This clonotype was observed a handful of times. The V call is TRBV11-3, the J call TRBJ2-5, with 10 bases identical to TRBD2. After removal of 0 bases from V and 5 bases from J, the junction contained 12 bases not matched to a gene. The CDR3 loop spans 18 amino acids. CDR1 is SGHNT, CDR2 YENEEA, per germline. In DNA form, the CDR3 reads TGTGCCAGCAGCTTAGATTCAGCGGGAGGGCCAAACGCGGAGACCCAGTACTTC. Protein sequence: CASSLDSAGGPNAETQYF.

This clonotype appeared a few times. For the CDR3, the DNA is TGTGCCAGCTCGCTCAGCGGGAGGGACTCCAATGAGCAGTTCTTC. Translation: CASSLSGRDSNEQFF. This chain uses TRBV12-3 or TRBV12-4 with TRBJ2-1; 10 bases line up with TRBD2. The CDR3 has 15 amino acids. V lost 8 bases and J lost 6; bases outside the gene matches: 10.

The gene calls are TRBV24-1 and TRBJ2-3, with 7 nucleotides matching TRBD1. V was pared by 6 bases and J by 4 bases, with 15 bases of the junction left unmatched. CDR3 length equals 17 residues. The germline CDR1 and CDR2 sequences are KGHDR and SFDVKD. The CDR3 sequence is CATSHRKTGTAADTQYF. CDR3 in DNA: TGTGCCACCAGTCACCGGAAGACAGGGACAGCCGCAGATACGCAGTATTTT.

This clonotype has ten or more counts. The chain joins TRBV19 to TRBJ2-7; D call uncertain. CDR3 length equals 14 residues. Trimming cost V 6 bases and J 0 bases, with 12 bases left between them. Germline CDR1 reads LNHDA; CDR2 reads SQIVND (reference sequence). Here the CDR3 DNA reads TGTGCCAGTAGATCCGGGCCTAGCTCCTACGAGCAGTACTTC. Translation gives CASRSGPSSYEQYF.

The chain uses TRBV10-3 and TRBJ2-1; 10 nucleotides match TRBD2. After removal of 2 bases from V and 8 bases from J, the junction contained 6 bases not matched to a gene. The CDR3 contains 15 residues. The germline gives CDR1 ENHRY, CDR2 SYGVKD. CDR3 bases: TGTGCCATCAGTGAGGAGCGGGAGGGCCTCTATGAGCAGTTCTTC. Translated, it gives CAISEEREGLYEQFF.

As regards this clonotype: A read error is possible here, since a much larger clone lies one base away. The V and J genes are TRBV6-2 or TRBV6-3 and TRBJ1-5; possible D gene TRBD1, 6 bases. CDR1 is MNHEY and CDR2 is SVGEGT in the germline V gene. This CDR3 has 14 residues. V was trimmed by 2 bases and J by 2 bases, leaving 7 bases between them. The CDR3 sequence: CASSYDRCNQPQHF. CDR3 nucleotide sequence: TGTGCCAGCAGTTACGACAGGTGCAATCAGCCCCAGCATTTT.

This clonotype was seen repeatedly, ten times or more. The chain links TRBV7-9 to TRBJ2-7; possibly TRBD2 for D (5 bases). Between the trimmed V and J ends, which lost 5 bases and 0 bases, there was a span of 14 bases. This CDR3 region has 15 residues. Germline V gene lookup returns CDR1 SEHNR and CDR2 FQNEAQ (reference sequence). The CDR3 loop is CASSARTGSSYEQYF. The CDR3 region has the DNA TGTGCCAGCAGCGCTCGGACGGGAAGCTCCTACGAGCAGTACTTC. The variable domain in full, completed from reference TRBV7-9 and TRBJ2-7, reads DTGVSQNPRHKITKRGQNVTFRCDPISEHNRLYWYRQTLGQGPEFLTYFQNEAQLEKSRLLSDRFSAERPKGSFSTLEIQRTEQGDSAMYLCASSARTGSSYEQYFGPGTRLTVT.

The CDR3 is CASSLGSLAGSYEQYF. DNA for the CDR3: TGCGCCAGCAGCTTGGGTTCGCTAGCGGGAAGCTACGAGCAGTACTTC. The V call is TRBV5-1, the J call TRBJ2-7; 9 nucleotides agree with TRBD2. There are 16 residues in the CDR3. Germline CDR1 SGHRS, CDR2 YFSETQ. Trimming at V came to 0 bases and at J to 3 bases, leaving 7 bases not matched to a gene.

Points on this clonotype: This may arise from a read error, as a much more abundant clone is one base away. This chain connects TRBV28 to TRBJ2-5, with 9 positions matching TRBD2. This CDR3 is 15 amino acids long. Germline V gene sequence: CDR1 MDHEN, CDR2 SYDVKM. The CDR3 loop reads CACSSAGGGGETQYF. The CDR3 nucleotides read TGTGCCTGCAGTTCAGCGGGAGGAGGGGGAGAGACCCAGTACTTC.

The V call is TRBV29-1, the J call TRBJ2-7, with TRBD1 matching 10 bases. The ends lost 7 bases at V and 2 bases at J; junction bases unmatched: 8. The germline CDR1 and CDR2 sequences are SQVTM and ANQGSEA. This CDR3 spans 14 amino acids. Here the CDR3 reads CSGMTGGAPYEQYF. The CDR3 nucleotides are TGCAGCGGAATGACAGGGGGCGCCCCCTACGAGCAGTACTTC.

This clonotype was counted many times. CDR3 region: CASSKGGSYNEQFF. As DNA, the CDR3 is TGTGCCAGCAGCAAGGGAGGCTCCTACAATGAGCAGTTCTTC. V usage is TRBV28 and J usage is TRBJ2-1; tentatively, D is TRBD2 (6 bases). V was trimmed by 6 bases and J by 0 bases, leaving 9 bases between them. CDR1 and CDR2 (germline): MDHEN, SYDVKM. This CDR3 contains 14 residues.

The sample holds many counts of this clonotype. This chain uses TRBV2 with TRBJ1-3; D is uncertain. CDR1 SNHLY and CDR2 FYNNEI come from the germline V gene. The CDR3 sequence is 12 residues long. The V gene lost 8 bases and the J gene lost 0 bases, with 5 bases spanning the gap. CDR3 sequence: CASVSSGNTIYF. DNA of the CDR3: TGTGCCAGCGTGAGCTCTGGAAACACCATATATTTT.

The chain carries TRBV11-2 and TRBJ2-7; D gene ambiguous. From germline, CDR1 is SGHAT and CDR2 FQNNGV. Trimming shortened V by 5 bases and J by 0 bases, and 14 bases separated the two germline ends. The CDR3 sequence is 15 residues long. The CDR3 protein is CASSQFGLDSYEQYF. As DNA, the CDR3 is TGTGCCAGCAGCCAGTTTGGGCTGGACTCCTACGAGCAGTACTTC.

There are a few counts of this clonotype. It may be a read error: a sequence one base away is much more abundant. This chain joins TRBV6-1 and TRBJ2-7; perhaps D is TRBD1 or TRBD2 (6 bases each). This CDR3 region has 14 residues. The V end lost 8 bases, the J end lost 6 bases, and 20 bases lay between the germline ends. Germline assignment: CDR1 MNHNS and CDR2 SASEGT. DNA of the CDR3: TGTGCCAGCTCCCAAGGGGGGTACCCCTGCGAGCAGTACTTC. Amino acid sequence: CASSQGGYPCEQYF.

The genes are TRBV12-3 or TRBV12-4 and TRBJ1-2; D may be TRBD1 (6 bases). The CDR3 spans 22 residues. V lost 2 bases and J lost 4, with 35 bases in between. The CDR3 here is CASSLTEWSGRGRGAVVYGYTF. CDR3 nucleotides: TGTGCCAGCAGTTTAACCGAGTGGTCGGGCCGAGGAAGGGGGGCGGTAGTCTATGGCTACACCTTC.

This clonotype was seen many times. The CDR3 is CAISQLAGGREQYF. The CDR3 nucleotides read TGTGCCATCAGCCAACTAGCGGGAGGGCGGGAGCAGTACTTC. The chain joins TRBV10-3 to TRBJ2-7, with TRBD2 identical over 13 bases. The V segment lost 6 bases and the J segment 7 bases; nucleotides outside the gene matches: 6. Germline assignment: CDR1 ENHRY and CDR2 SYGVKD. The CDR3 length is 14 residues.

This clonotype was seen more than once but under ten times. This chain connects TRBV4-1 to TRBJ1-1; D might be TRBD1 (6 bases). CDR3 length equals 15 residues. The germline V gene has CDR1 MGHRA and CDR2 YSYEKL. Trimming took off 2 bases at V and 5 bases at J, with 15 bases between the two ends. The CDR3 coding sequence is TGCGCCAGCAGCCAATTGGCAGGGGTAAATACTGAAGCTTTCTTT. Translation: CASSQLAGVNTEAFF.

This clonotype was detected many times. The chain links TRBV28 to TRBJ1-1; TRBD1 aligns across 7 bases. V was pared by 5 bases and J by 4 bases, with 10 bases of the junction left unmatched. The length of the CDR3 is 15 residues. The germline gives CDR1 MDHEN, CDR2 SYDVKM. The CDR3 region is CASSTGGSGGTEAFF. For the CDR3, the DNA is TGTGCCAGCAGTACCGGAGGTTCAGGGGGCACTGAAGCTTTCTTT.

V usage is TRBV28 and J usage is TRBJ2-5, with 8 bases that match TRBD2. CDR3 length equals 15 residues. CDR1 and CDR2 (germline): MDHEN, SYDVKM. V lost 7 bases and J lost 1; bases outside the gene matches: 8. The CDR3 coding sequence is TGTGCCAGCAAGGCCCCTCTAGCGGGCCAAGAGACCCAGTACTTC. It translates to CASKAPLAGQETQYF.

There are many counts of this clonotype. This rearrangement joins TRBV6-2 or TRBV6-3 to TRBJ2-1; the D is unclear. Trimming took off 1 base at V and 6 bases at J, with 7 bases between the two ends. CDR1 is MNHEY, CDR2 SVGEGT, per germline. The CDR3 loop spans 13 amino acids. The CDR3 DNA sequence: TGTGCCAGCAGTTACTATTCGGGCAATGAGCAGTTCTTC. Translating it yields CASSYYSGNEQFF.